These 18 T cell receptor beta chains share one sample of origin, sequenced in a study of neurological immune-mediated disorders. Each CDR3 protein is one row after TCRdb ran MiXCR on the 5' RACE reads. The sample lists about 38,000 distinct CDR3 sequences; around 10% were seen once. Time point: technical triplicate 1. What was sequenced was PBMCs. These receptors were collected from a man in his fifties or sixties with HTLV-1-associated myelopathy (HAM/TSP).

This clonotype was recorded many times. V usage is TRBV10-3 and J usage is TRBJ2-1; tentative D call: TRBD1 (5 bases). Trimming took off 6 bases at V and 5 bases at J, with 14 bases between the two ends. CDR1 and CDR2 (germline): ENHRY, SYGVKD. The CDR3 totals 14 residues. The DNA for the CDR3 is TGTGCCATCAGACCCTTTACAGGTAACAATGAGCAGTTCTTC. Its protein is CAIRPFTGNNEQFF.

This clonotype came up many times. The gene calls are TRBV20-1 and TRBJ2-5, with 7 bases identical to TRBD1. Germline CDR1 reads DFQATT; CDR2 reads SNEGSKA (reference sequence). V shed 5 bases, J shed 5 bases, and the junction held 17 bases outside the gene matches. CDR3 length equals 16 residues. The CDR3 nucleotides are TGCAGTGCTGGGTTTATCCCCGGACAGGCGGCGGAGACCCAGTACTTC. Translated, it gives CSAGFIPGQAAETQYF.

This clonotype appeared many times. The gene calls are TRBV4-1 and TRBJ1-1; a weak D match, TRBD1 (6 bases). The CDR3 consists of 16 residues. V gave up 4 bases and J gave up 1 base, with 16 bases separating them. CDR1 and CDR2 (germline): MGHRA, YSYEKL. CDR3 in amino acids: CASSLQGQGRNTEAFF. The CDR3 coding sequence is TGCGCCAGCAGCCTGCAAGGCCAGGGGCGGAACACTGAAGCTTTCTTT.

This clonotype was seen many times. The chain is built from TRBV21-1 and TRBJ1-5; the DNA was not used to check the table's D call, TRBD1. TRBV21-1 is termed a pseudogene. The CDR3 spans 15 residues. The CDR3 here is CASRAGTVINQPQHF. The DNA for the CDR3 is TGTGCCAGCAGGGCTGGGACAGTTATTAATCAGCCCCAGCATTTT.

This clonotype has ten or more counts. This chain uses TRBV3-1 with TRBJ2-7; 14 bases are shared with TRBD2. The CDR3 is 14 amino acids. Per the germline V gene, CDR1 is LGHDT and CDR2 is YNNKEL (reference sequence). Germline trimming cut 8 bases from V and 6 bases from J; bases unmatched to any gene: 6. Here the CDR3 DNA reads TGTGCCAGCTGCGGACTAGCGGGAGGCGGCGAGCAGTACTTC. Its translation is CASCGLAGGGEQYF.

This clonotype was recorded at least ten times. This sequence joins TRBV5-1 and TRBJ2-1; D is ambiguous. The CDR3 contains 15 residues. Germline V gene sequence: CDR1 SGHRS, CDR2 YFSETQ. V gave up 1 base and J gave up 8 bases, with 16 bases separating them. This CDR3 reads CASSLTSQTGHEQFF. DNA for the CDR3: TGCGCCAGCAGCTTGACGTCTCAAACCGGGCATGAGCAGTTCTTC.

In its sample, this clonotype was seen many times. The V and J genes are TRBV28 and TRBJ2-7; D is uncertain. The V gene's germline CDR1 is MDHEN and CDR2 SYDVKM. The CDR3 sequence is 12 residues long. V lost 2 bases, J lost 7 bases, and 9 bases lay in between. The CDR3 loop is CASSLEWGEQYF. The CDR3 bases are TGTGCCAGCAGTTTAGAGTGGGGTGAGCAGTACTTC.

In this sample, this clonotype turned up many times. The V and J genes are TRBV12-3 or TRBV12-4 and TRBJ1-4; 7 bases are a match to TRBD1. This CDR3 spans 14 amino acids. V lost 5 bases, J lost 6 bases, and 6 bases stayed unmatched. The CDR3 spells CASSDRDSDEKLFF. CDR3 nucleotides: TGTGCCAGCAGTGACCGGGACAGCGATGAAAAACTGTTTTTT.

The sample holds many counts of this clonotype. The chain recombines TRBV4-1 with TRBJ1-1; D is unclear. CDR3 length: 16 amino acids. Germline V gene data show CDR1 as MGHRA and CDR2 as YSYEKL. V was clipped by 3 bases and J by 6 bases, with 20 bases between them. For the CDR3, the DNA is TGCGCCAGCAGCCATCCCCCTGATGGGGATAGGCCTGAAGCTTTCTTT. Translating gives CASSHPPDGDRPEAFF.

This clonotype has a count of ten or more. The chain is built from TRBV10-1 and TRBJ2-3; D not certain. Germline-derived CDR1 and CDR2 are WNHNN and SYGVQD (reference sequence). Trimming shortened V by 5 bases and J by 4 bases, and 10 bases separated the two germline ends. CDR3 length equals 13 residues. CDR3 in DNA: TGCGCCAGCAGTTGGGCTCAAGCAGATACGCAGTATTTT. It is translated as CASSWAQADTQYF.

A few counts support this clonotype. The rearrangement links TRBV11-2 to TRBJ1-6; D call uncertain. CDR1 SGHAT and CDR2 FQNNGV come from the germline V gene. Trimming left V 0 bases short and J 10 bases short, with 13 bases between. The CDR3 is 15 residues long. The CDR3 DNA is TGTGCCAGCAGCTTAGACGGACCCGTCCGATCACCCCTCCACTTT. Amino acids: CASSLDGPVRSPLHF.

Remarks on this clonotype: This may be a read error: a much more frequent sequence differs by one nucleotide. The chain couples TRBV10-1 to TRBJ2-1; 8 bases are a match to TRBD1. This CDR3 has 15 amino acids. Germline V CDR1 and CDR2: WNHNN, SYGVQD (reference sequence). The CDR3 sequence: CDSSGGTGSYNEQFF. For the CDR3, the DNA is TGCGACAGCAGTGGGGGGACAGGATCATACAATGAGCAGTTCTTC.

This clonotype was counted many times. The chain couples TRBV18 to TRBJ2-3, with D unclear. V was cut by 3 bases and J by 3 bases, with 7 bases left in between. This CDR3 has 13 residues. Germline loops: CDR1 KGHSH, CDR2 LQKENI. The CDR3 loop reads CASSPEKTDTQYF. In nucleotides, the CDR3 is TGTGCCAGCTCACCTGAGAAAACAGATACGCAGTATTTT.

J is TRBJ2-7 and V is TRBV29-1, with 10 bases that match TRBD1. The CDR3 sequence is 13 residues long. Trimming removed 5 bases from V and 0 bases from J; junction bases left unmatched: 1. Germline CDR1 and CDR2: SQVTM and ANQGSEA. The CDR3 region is CSVRTGGSYEQYF. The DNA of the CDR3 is TGCAGCGTTCGGACAGGGGGCTCCTACGAGCAGTACTTC.

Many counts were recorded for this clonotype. The CDR3 DNA sequence: TGCAGTGCTTATACTAGGGGCTACACCTTC. Its translation: CSAYTRGYTF. The V and J genes are TRBV20-1 and TRBJ1-2; unclear D gene. The CDR3 runs to 10 residues. In germline, CDR1 is DFQATT, CDR2 SNEGSKA (reference sequence). V was cut by 5 bases and J by 8 bases, with 9 bases left in between.

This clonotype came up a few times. Here the CDR3 reads CSAGTLLGGEAFF. In DNA, the CDR3 is TGCAGTGCAGGGACGTTGTTGGGGGGTGAAGCTTTCTTT. The V and J genes are TRBV20-1 and TRBJ1-1; TRBD1 is a possible D gene (5 bases). Trimming left V 6 bases short and J 7 bases short, with 18 bases between. The CDR3 has 13 residues. Germline V lookup: CDR1 DFQATT, CDR2 SNEGSKA (reference sequence).

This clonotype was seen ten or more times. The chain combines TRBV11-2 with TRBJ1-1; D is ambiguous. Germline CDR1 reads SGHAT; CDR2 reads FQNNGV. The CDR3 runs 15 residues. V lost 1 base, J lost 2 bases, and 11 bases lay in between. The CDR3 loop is CASSLAGQVNTEAFF. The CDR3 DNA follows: TGTGCCAGCAGCTTAGCTGGGCAGGTTAACACTGAAGCTTTCTTT.

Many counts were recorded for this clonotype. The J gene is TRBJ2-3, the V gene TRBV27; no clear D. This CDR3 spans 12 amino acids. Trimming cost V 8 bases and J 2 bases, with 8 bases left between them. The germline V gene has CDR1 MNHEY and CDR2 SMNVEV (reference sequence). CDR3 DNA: TGTGCCAGCTACGGGCCCACAGATACGCAGTATTTT. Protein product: CASYGPTDTQYF.